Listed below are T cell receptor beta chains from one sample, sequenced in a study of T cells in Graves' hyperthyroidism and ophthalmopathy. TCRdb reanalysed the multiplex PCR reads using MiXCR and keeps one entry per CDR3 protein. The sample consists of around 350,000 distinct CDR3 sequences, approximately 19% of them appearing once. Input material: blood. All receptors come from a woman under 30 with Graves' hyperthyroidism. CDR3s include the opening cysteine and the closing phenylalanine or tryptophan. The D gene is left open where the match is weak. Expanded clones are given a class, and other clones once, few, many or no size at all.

TGTGCCAGCAGTTTGGACAGGCTGAACTATGGCTACACCTTC | CASSLDRLNYGYTF | TRBJ1-2 | . | TRBV6-2/TRBV6-3 | TRBD1
TGCAGTGCTAGAGATGCCGGGACAGGGGGGACTGAAGCTTTCTTT | CSARDAGTGGTEAFF | TRBJ1-1 | once | TRBV20-1 | TRBD1
TGCAGCGTGCTAGCGGGGGGGCCCTACGAGCAGTACTTC | CSVLAGGPYEQYF | TRBJ2-7 | many | TRBV29-1 | TRBD2
TGCGCCAGCAGAGACAGCGCTAACTATGGCTACACCTTC | CASRDSANYGYTF | TRBJ1-2 | many | TRBV10-2 | .
TGTGCCAGCAGTTTAGAGACAGGGGGTCCCAATCAGCCCCAGCATTTT | CASSLETGGPNQPQHF | TRBJ1-5 | many | TRBV12-3/TRBV12-4 | TRBD1
TGCAGTGCTAGGGCAGGGGGGAACACCGGGGAGCTGTTTTTT | CSARAGGNTGELFF | TRBJ2-2 | few | TRBV20-1 | TRBD1
TGTGCCTTCGGGGACCTTGGAAACACCATATATTTT | CAFGDLGNTIYF | TRBJ1-3 | many | TRBV6-5 | .
TGTGCCAGCTCTCCCCGGGACAGGGGGCGGAATACTGAAGCTTTCTTT | CASSPRDRGRNTEAFF | TRBJ1-1 | many | TRBV25-1 | TRBD1
TGTGCCAGCAGTTACTTCGGACAGGGATCCTACGAGCAGTACTTC | CASSYFGQGSYEQYF | TRBJ2-7 | few | TRBV6-2/TRBV6-3 | TRBD1
TGTGCCAGCAGTTACTCGGGACAGGGGGGGGATGGCTACACCTTC | CASSYSGQGGDGYTF | TRBJ1-2 | many | TRBV6-5 | TRBD1
TGTGCCAGCAGTTCCAGGGTTGGCTACACCTTC | CASSSRVGYTF | TRBJ1-2 | many | TRBV12-3/TRBV12-4 | .
TGTGCCAGCCGGGTGACAGGGAAGGCTGAAGCTTTCTTT | CASRVTGKAEAFF | TRBJ1-1 | many | TRBV6-5 | TRBD1